The 32 T cell receptor beta chains below come from one sample, sequenced in a study of blood T cell repertoires in COVID-19. Repertoires were generated with immunoSEQ multiplex PCR, while TCRdb's copy carries only in-frame clones and drops some. Of approximately 490,000 clones in the sample, about 85% were seen once. Sequencing was performed on PBMCs or T cells enriched from blood (not recorded which). Receptors were obtained from a woman aged 18-29 years who had recovered from COVID-19.

The CDR3 here is CASSGGGGHQPQHF. CDR3 DNA sequence: TGTGCCAGCAGTGGGGGGGGAGGCCATCAGCCCCAGCATTTT. The J gene is TRBJ1-5, the V gene TRBV28; perhaps TRBD1 as D (5 bases). The germline V gene has CDR1 MDHEN and CDR2 SYDVKM. V gave up 5 bases and J gave up 5 bases, with 13 bases separating them. The CDR3 has 14 residues.

The chain links TRBV6-5 to TRBJ1-5, with D unresolved. CDR1 MNHEY and CDR2 SVGAGI come from the germline V gene. Deletions cut 4 bases from V and 0 bases from J, with 4 bases between. The CDR3 runs 13 residues. Here the CDR3 reads CASSSNSNQPQHF. The CDR3, as DNA: TGTGCCAGCAGTTCTAATAGCAATCAGCCCCAGCATTTT.

This rearrangement joins TRBV5-5 to TRBJ1-1, with D perhaps TRBD1 (5 bases). Trimming pared 0 bases from V and 12 bases from J, leaving 27 bases between. This CDR3 region has 17 residues. Germline V CDR1 and CDR2: SGHKS, YYEKEE (reference sequence). The CDR3 nucleotides read TGTGCCAGCAGCTTGGTCGCGTACGGGGGTATAGGGGCAGGGACTTTCTTT. Translated: CASSLVAYGGIGAGTFF.

CDR3 residues: CASSIFLSTGEQYF. CDR3 DNA: TGTGCCAGTAGTATTTTCTTATCCACAGGGGAGCAGTACTTC. The genes are TRBV19 and TRBJ2-7; the D gene is possibly TRBD1 (6 bases). Germline values: CDR1 LNHDA, CDR2 SQIVND (reference sequence). This CDR3 has 14 amino acids. Trimming shortened V by 3 bases and J by 7 bases, and 16 bases separated the two germline ends.

This clone is a singleton in its sample. The chain carries TRBV7-2 and TRBJ2-3; TRBD2 matches 14 bases. V lost 5 bases and J lost 5; bases outside the gene matches: 6. The CDR3 has 16 residues. The germline V gene has CDR1 SGHTA and CDR2 FQGNSA. The CDR3 spells CASSPRTSGGRDTQYF. CDR3 bases: TGTGCCAGCAGCCCGCGGACTAGCGGGGGGAGAGATACGCAGTATTTT.

This clone was observed a single time. This chain connects TRBV28 to TRBJ1-2; D unresolved. V was clipped by 7 bases and J by 8 bases, with 20 bases between them. Germline V gene data show CDR1 as MDHEN and CDR2 as SYDVKM. The CDR3 runs 14 residues. In DNA, the CDR3 is TGTGCCAGCACTGGACCGAGGAGGGAGGGCGGCTACACCTTC. This sequence encodes CASTGPRREGGYTF.

The gene calls are TRBV6-5 and TRBJ1-1; TRBD1 matches at 7 bases. The germline V gene encodes CDR1 MNHEY and CDR2 SVGAGI. CDR3 length: 13 residues. J gave up 0 bases and V 6 bases, and 1 base lay outside the gene matches. The CDR3 nucleotides are TGTGCCAGCAGAGGGGGCATGAACACTGAAGCTTTCTTT. Its protein product is CASRGGMNTEAFF.

V is TRBV7-2 and J is TRBJ2-5; no definite D call. V gave up 4 bases and J gave up 5 bases, with 11 bases separating them. The germline V gene encodes CDR1 SGHTA and CDR2 FQGNSA. This CDR3 has 13 residues. CDR3 in amino acids: CASSSSSRETQYF. CDR3 sequence (DNA): TGTGCCAGCAGCTCCTCGAGTCGGGAGACCCAGTACTTC.

The chain uses TRBV12-3 or TRBV12-4 and TRBJ1-1; D gene uncertain. With 5 bases removed from V and 5 bases from J, the gap between germline ends came to 6 bases. This CDR3 is 11 amino acids long. The CDR3 is CASSPQTEAFF. CDR3 sequence (DNA): TGTGCCAGCAGTCCCCAAACTGAAGCTTTCTTT.

V usage is TRBV2 and J usage is TRBJ2-3, with a tentative D call TRBD2 (5 bases). Per the germline V gene, CDR1 is SNHLY and CDR2 is FYNNEI. The CDR3 sequence is 13 residues long. V was clipped by 4 bases and J by 5 bases, with 10 bases between them. The CDR3 DNA follows: TGTGCCAGCAGTGTAAACCGGGGAGATACGCAGTATTTT. Translated, it gives CASSVNRGDTQYF. Together with reference TRBV2 and TRBJ2-3, the CDR3 gives the full variable domain: EPEVTQTPSHQVTQMGQEVILRCVPISNHLYFYWYRQILGQKVEFLVSFYNNEISEKSEIFDDQFSVERPDGSNFTLKIRSTKLEDSAMYFCASSVNRGDTQYFGPGTRLTVL.

V and J are TRBV19 and TRBJ2-3; 8 nucleotides agree with TRBD2. J was trimmed by 7 bases and V by 4 bases; bases with no gene match: 16. CDR3 size: 17 residues. The germline gives CDR1 LNHDA, CDR2 SQIVND (reference sequence). The CDR3 spells CASSTPRGGRDINTQYF. As DNA, the CDR3 is TGTGCCAGTAGTACCCCCCGGGGGGGCCGAGATATAAATACGCAGTATTTT.

The V gene is TRBV10-3, the J gene TRBJ1-2; 8 nucleotides agree with TRBD1. Trimming took 7 bases from V and 7 from J; bases not matched to a gene: 11. The CDR3 length is 14 residues. The V gene's germline CDR1 is ENHRY and CDR2 SYGVKD. CDR3 in amino acids: CAINAGQGYSGYTF. The CDR3 DNA follows: TGTGCCATCAACGCCGGACAGGGATACTCTGGCTACACCTTC.

V gene TRBV5-1 combines with J gene TRBJ2-3, with 7 bases that match TRBD2. The germline V gene encodes CDR1 SGHRS and CDR2 YFSETQ. V lost 6 bases to trimming and J lost 1 base; unmatched junction nucleotides: 8. The CDR3 has 15 residues. The CDR3 reads CASNPSGEGTDTQYF. The CDR3 region has the DNA TGCGCCAGCAACCCGAGCGGGGAGGGCACAGATACGCAGTATTTT.

J is TRBJ2-5 and V is TRBV9, with 12 bases aligning to TRBD1. The V gene end was trimmed by 4 bases and the J gene end by 3 bases; junction bases not matched to a gene: 10. The V gene's germline CDR1 is SGDLS and CDR2 YYNGEE. The CDR3 is 17 amino acids. The CDR3 sequence is CASSPVWGQGAEETQYF. The CDR3 DNA follows: TGTGCCAGCAGCCCTGTATGGGGACAGGGGGCCGAAGAGACCCAGTACTTC.

The CDR3 region is CAWSKGGLGYNEQFF. The DNA for the CDR3 is TGTGCCTGGAGCAAGGGAGGACTTGGCTACAATGAGCAGTTCTTC. The chain uses TRBV30 and TRBJ2-1, with D maybe TRBD2 (6 bases). Germline loops: CDR1 GTSNPN, CDR2 SVGIG (reference sequence). V gave up 3 bases and J gave up 3 bases, with 15 bases separating them. CDR3 length equals 15 residues. The whole variable domain, remainder taken from reference TRBV30 and TRBJ2-1, is SQTIHQWPATLVQPVGSPLSLECTVEGTSNPNLYWYRQAAGRGLQLLFYSVGIGQISSEVPQNLSASRPQDRQFILSSKKLLLSDSGFYLCAWSKGGLGYNEQFFGPGTRLTVL.

This rearrangement joins TRBV14 to TRBJ2-7; D is unresolved. The V end was cut by 2 bases, the J end by 6 bases, with 8 bases between. This CDR3 spans 12 amino acids. Germline V gene sequence: CDR1 SGHDN, CDR2 FVKESK. The CDR3 nucleotides are TGTGCCAGCAGCCAAATGTACGGCGAGCAGTACTTC. Protein: CASSQMYGEQYF.

V and J are TRBV6-5 and TRBJ1-1, with no clear D. The CDR3 contains 15 residues. V was trimmed by 9 bases and J by 4 bases, leaving 21 bases between them. The V gene's germline CDR1 is MNHEY and CDR2 SVGAGI. Here the CDR3 DNA reads TGTGCCAGGACGTCGTTTTGGAGGTCGTGCACTGAAGCTTTCTTT. Translation gives CARTSFWRSCTEAFF.

The J gene is TRBJ2-1, the V gene TRBV7-8; TRBD2 aligns across 11 bases. This CDR3 spans 18 amino acids. Germline CDR1 and CDR2: SGHVS and FQNEAQ. Germline trimming cut 5 bases from V and 0 bases from J; bases unmatched to any gene: 9. In nucleotides, the CDR3 is TGTGCCAGCAGCGCCCGGGACCTAGCGGGGGGCTCCTACAATGAGCAGTTCTTC. Translating it yields CASSARDLAGGSYNEQFF.

This clone was recorded a few times. The V gene is TRBV2, the J gene TRBJ1-2; TRBD1 is a possible D gene (6 bases). The CDR3 totals 14 residues. Deletions cut 7 bases from V and 2 bases from J, with 14 bases between. Looked up from germline, CDR1 is SNHLY and CDR2 is FYNNEI. The CDR3 sequence: CASTRDRQNYGYTF. The CDR3 bases are TGTGCCAGCACCCGAGACAGGCAGAACTATGGCTACACCTTC.

The V and J genes are TRBV13 and TRBJ2-1; 9 bases are shared with TRBD1. The ends lost 6 bases at V and 9 bases at J; junction bases unmatched: 15. CDR3 size: 16 residues. The germline V gene encodes CDR1 PRHDT and CDR2 FYEKMQ (reference sequence). The CDR3 DNA is TGTGCCAGCAGTTATACAACAGGGGGCGAGGATGGTGAGCAGTTCTTC. It encodes CASSYTTGGEDGEQFF.

The rearrangement uses TRBV3-1 (or the pseudogene TRBV3-2) and TRBJ2-7; the match to TRBD2 covers 7 bases. From germline, CDR1 is LGHDT and CDR2 YNNKEL (reference sequence). J lost 2 bases, V lost 1 base, and 5 bases had no gene match. CDR3 size: 15 residues. This chain's CDR3 is CASSQASGATYEQYF. The DNA for the CDR3 is TGTGCCAGCAGCCAAGCCAGCGGGGCCACCTACGAGCAGTACTTC.

This sequence joins TRBV5-1 and TRBJ2-3, with D perhaps matching TRBD2 (5 bases). Germline CDR1 is SGHRS and CDR2 is YFSETQ. Trimming stripped 2 bases from V and 2 bases from J, with 15 bases between. The CDR3 has 16 amino acids. The CDR3 spells CASSLGGSIFTDTQYF. The CDR3 DNA reads as TGCGCCAGCAGCTTAGGAGGCTCTATCTTCACAGATACGCAGTATTTT.

The chain employs TRBV13 and TRBJ1-6; D remains unclear. CDR1 PRHDT and CDR2 FYEKMQ come from the germline V gene (reference sequence). The CDR3 extends over 13 amino acids. V lost 3 bases, J lost 8 bases, and 8 bases lay in between. DNA of the CDR3: TGTGCCAGCAGCTTCTTTCGGGATTCACCCCTCCACTTT. Translated, it gives CASSFFRDSPLHF.

This rearrangement joins TRBV4-1 to TRBJ2-5; TRBD2 matches at 8 bases. Germline V lookup: CDR1 MGHRA, CDR2 YSYEKL. This CDR3 region has 16 residues. Losses at the gene ends were 7 bases for V and 1 base for J; bases not matched to a gene: 11. The chain's CDR3 is CASNPNGGAVQETQYF. The DNA for the CDR3 is TGCGCCAGCAACCCCAACGGGGGGGCGGTCCAAGAGACCCAGTACTTC.

This sequence joins TRBV9 and TRBJ1-2, with 7 bases fitting TRBD1. In germline, CDR1 is SGDLS, CDR2 YYNGEE. The CDR3 contains 15 residues. V was clipped by 1 base and J by 4 bases; unmatched bases: 7. The CDR3 bases are TGTGCCAGCAGCGTATTTGGACAGGCGGCCTATGGCTACACCTTC. Its translation: CASSVFGQAAYGYTF.

The chain combines TRBV18 with TRBJ2-3; D possibly corresponds to TRBD1 (6 bases). CDR1 and CDR2 (germline): KGHSH, LQKENI. V was cut by 0 bases and J by 6 bases, with 19 bases left in between. The CDR3 is 17 amino acids. The CDR3 region is CASSPPRGSHGGDTQYF. As DNA, the CDR3 is TGTGCCAGCTCACCACCGAGGGGTTCGCATGGGGGCGATACGCAGTATTTT.

This chain links TRBV18 with TRBJ1-5, with D possibly matching TRBD1 (6 bases). The ends were cut back, 3 bases at V and 4 bases at J, with 25 bases in the middle. The germline V gene encodes CDR1 KGHSH and CDR2 LQKENI. This CDR3 has 19 amino acids. Here the CDR3 DNA reads TGTGCCAGCTCACCCGGGGAGAGGGGGGGGCTATTAGAAAATCAGCCCCAGCATTTT. Protein sequence: CASSPGERGGLLENQPQHF.

The chain uses TRBV7-9 and TRBJ1-2, with a weak D call TRBD1 (6 bases). V was clipped by 5 bases and J by 2 bases, with 9 bases between them. Germline V gene data show CDR1 as SEHNR and CDR2 as FQNEAQ (reference sequence). The CDR3 is 13 residues long. The CDR3 loop is CASSLGQNYGYTF. The CDR3 DNA reads as TGTGCCAGCAGCCTCGGACAGAACTATGGCTACACCTTC.

The V gene is TRBV3-1 (or the pseudogene TRBV3-2), the J gene TRBJ2-7; TRBD1 aligns across 7 bases. Looked up from germline, CDR1 is LGHDT and CDR2 is YNNKEL (reference sequence). The J segment lost 2 bases and the V segment lost 2 bases, leaving 6 bases of the junction unmatched. The CDR3 covers 15 residues. The CDR3 DNA sequence: TGTGCCAGCAGCCAAACTCGACAGGGACCCTACGAGCAGTACTTC. As protein: CASSQTRQGPYEQYF.

CDR3 sequence: CASSRSGGDTDTQYF. As DNA, the CDR3 is TGTGCCAGCAGCCGTAGCGGGGGTGATACAGATACGCAGTATTTT. The gene calls are TRBV5-8 and TRBJ2-3; 9 positions match TRBD2. The germline V gene has CDR1 SGHTS and CDR2 YDEGEE. The CDR3 contains 15 residues. V lost 4 bases, J lost 3 bases, and 6 bases stayed unmatched.

The V and J genes are TRBV27 and TRBJ1-1, with 7 bases lining up with TRBD1. V lost 6 bases and J lost 1; bases outside the gene matches: 14. CDR1 MNHEY and CDR2 SMNVEV come from the germline V gene (reference sequence). CDR3 size: 17 residues. The CDR3 region has the DNA TGTGCCAGCAGCCCCAACAGGGGTGGTGCGGAGAACACTGAAGCTTTCTTT. Protein product: CASSPNRGGAENTEAFF.

This chain links TRBV2 with TRBJ1-1; possibly TRBD1 for D (5 bases). Germline lookup yields CDR1 SNHLY and CDR2 FYNNEI. This CDR3 is built from 14 residues. V was cut by 1 base and J by 4 bases, with 10 bases left in between. In DNA, the CDR3 is TGTGCCAGCAGTGAAGGCGGGGGGGTCACTGAAGCTTTCTTT. Protein product: CASSEGGGVTEAFF.